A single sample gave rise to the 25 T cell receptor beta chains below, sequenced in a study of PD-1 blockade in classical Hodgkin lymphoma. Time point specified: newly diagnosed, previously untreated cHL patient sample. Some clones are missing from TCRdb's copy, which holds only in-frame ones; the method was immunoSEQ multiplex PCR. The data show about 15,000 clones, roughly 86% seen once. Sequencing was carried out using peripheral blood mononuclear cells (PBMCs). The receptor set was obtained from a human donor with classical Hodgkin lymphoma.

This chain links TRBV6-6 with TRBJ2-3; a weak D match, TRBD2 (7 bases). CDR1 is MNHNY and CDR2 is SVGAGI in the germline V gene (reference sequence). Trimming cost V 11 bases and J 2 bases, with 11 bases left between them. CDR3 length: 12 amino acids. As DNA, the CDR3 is TGTGCCGGGAGGGGGAACACAGATACGCAGTATTTT. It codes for CAGRGNTDTQYF.

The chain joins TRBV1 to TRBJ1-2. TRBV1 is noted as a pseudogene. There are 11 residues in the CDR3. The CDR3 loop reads CTSSQRRGYTF. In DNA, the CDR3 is TGCACCAGCAGCCAACGGAGGGGCTACACCTTC.

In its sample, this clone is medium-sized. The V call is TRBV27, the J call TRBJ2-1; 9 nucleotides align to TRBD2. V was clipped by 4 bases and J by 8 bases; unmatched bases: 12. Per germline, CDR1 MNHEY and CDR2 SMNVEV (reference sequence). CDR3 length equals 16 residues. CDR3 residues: CASSSIPGLAYHEQFF. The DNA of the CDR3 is TGTGCCAGCAGTTCAATTCCGGGACTAGCTTACCATGAGCAGTTCTTC.

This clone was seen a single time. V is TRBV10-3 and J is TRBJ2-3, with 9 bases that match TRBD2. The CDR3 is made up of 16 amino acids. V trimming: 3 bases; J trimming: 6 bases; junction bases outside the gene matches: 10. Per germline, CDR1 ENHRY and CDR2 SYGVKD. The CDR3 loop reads CAISDLKREAGDTQYF. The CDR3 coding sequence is TGTGCCATCAGTGATCTGAAGCGGGAGGCCGGGGATACGCAGTATTTT.

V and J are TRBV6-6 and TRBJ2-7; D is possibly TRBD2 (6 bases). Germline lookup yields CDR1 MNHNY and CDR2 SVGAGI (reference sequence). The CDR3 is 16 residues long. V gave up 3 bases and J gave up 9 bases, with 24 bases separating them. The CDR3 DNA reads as TGTGCCAGCAGTTATTCGACAGATACTACGAGCGGGTGGCAGTACTTC. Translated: CASSYSTDTTSGWQYF.

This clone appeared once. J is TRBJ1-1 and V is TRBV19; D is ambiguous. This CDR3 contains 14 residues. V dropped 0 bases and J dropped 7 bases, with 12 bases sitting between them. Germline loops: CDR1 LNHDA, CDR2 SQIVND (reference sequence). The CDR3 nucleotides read TGTGCCAGTAGTATAGATCTCGTACCGTATGAAGCTTTCTTT. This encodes CASSIDLVPYEAFF.

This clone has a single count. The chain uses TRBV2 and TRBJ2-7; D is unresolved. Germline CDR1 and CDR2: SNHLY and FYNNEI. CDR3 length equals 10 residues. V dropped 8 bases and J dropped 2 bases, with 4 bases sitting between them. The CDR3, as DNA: TGTGCCAGCGGGACCTACGAGCAGTACTTC. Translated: CASGTYEQYF.

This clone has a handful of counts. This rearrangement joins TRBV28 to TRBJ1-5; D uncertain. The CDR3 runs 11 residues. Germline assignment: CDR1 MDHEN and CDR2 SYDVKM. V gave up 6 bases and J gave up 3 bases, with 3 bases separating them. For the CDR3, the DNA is TGTGCCAGCAGCTTCAATCAGCCCCAGCATTTT. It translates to CASSFNQPQHF.

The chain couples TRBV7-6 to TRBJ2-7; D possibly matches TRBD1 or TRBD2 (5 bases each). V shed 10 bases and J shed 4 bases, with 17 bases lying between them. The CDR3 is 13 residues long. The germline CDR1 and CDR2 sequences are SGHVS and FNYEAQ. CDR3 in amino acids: CATLSRGGYEQYF. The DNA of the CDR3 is TGTGCCACCCTGTCGAGGGGCGGGTACGAGCAGTACTTC.

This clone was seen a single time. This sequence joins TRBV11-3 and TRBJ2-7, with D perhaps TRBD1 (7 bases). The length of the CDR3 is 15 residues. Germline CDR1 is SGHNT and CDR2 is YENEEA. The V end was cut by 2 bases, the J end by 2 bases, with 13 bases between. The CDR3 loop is CASSLSGGLTYEQYF. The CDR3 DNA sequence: TGTGCCAGCAGCTTATCAGGGGGGCTAACCTACGAGCAGTACTTC.

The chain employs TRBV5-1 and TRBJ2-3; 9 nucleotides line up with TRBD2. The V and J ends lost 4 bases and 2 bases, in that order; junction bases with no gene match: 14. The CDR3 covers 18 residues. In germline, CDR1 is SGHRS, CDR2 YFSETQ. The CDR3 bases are TGCGCCAGCAGCCCGGTGGCTAGCGGGATCCGGGTCACAGATACGCAGTATTTT. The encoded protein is CASSPVASGIRVTDTQYF.

The CDR3 nucleotides are TGTGCCAGCAGCCTGCCCCGGACTAGCGGGCCCTACGAGCAGTACTTC. It codes for CASSLPRTSGPYEQYF. The rearrangement joins TRBV5-6 to TRBJ2-7; 11 bases match TRBD2. Germline V CDR1 and CDR2: SGHDT, YYEEEE. The CDR3 totals 16 residues. J gave up 2 bases and V 4 bases, and 8 bases lay outside the gene matches.

The CDR3 coding sequence is TGTGCCATCAGTGATGGGGGCAGGGAAGAGACCCAGTACTTC. It specifies CAISDGGREETQYF. The chain recombines TRBV10-3 with TRBJ2-5; D perhaps matches TRBD1 (6 bases). The CDR3 contains 14 residues. The V gene lost 3 bases and the J gene lost 3 bases, with 11 bases spanning the gap. Germline lookup yields CDR1 ENHRY and CDR2 SYGVKD.

The CDR3: CASSRTSGIGTPYEQYF. CDR3 bases: TGTGCCAGCAGCCGGACTAGCGGGATCGGAACCCCCTACGAGCAGTACTTC. The rearrangement links TRBV27 to TRBJ2-7; 12 bases align to TRBD2. This CDR3 is built from 17 residues. With 6 bases clipped from V and 2 bases from J, the junction kept 11 bases outside the gene matches. The germline V gene encodes CDR1 MNHEY and CDR2 SMNVEV (reference sequence).

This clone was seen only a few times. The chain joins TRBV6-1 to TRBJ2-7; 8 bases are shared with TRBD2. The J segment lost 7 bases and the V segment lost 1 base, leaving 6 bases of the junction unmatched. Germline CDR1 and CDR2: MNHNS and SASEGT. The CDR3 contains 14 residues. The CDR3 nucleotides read TGTGCCAGCAGTGAAGAGGGGAGACTAGCGGAGCAGTACTTC. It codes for CASSEEGRLAEQYF.

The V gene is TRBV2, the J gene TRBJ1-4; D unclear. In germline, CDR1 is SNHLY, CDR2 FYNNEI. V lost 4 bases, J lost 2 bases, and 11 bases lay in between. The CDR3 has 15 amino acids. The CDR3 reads CASSGDVGTNEKLFF. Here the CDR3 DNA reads TGTGCCAGCAGTGGTGATGTGGGTACTAATGAAAAACTGTTTTTT.

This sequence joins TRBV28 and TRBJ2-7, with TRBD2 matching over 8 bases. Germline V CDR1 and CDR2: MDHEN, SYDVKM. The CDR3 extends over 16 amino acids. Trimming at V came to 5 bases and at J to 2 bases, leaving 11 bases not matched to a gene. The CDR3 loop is CASSESGGRPPYEQYF. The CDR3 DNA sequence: TGTGCCAGCAGTGAATCGGGCGGGAGGCCGCCCTACGAGCAGTACTTC.

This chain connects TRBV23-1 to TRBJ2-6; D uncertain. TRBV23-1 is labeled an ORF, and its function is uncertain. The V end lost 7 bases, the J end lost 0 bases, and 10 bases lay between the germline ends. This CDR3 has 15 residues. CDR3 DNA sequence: TGCGCCAGCAAGCATCTAAACTCTGGGGCCAACGTCCTGACTTTC. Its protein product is CASKHLNSGANVLTF.

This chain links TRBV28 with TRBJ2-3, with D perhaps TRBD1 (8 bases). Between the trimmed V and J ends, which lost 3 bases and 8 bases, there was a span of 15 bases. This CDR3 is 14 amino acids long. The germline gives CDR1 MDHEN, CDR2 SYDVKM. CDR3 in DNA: TGTGCCAGCAGTTTGGTACAGGGGGGGGGTACGCAGTATTTT. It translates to CASSLVQGGGTQYF. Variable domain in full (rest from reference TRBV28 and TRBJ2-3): DVKVTQSSRYLVKRTGEKVFLECVQDMDHENMFWYRQDPGLGLRLIYFSYDVKMKEKGDIPEGYSVSREKKERFSLILESASTNQTSMYLCASSLVQGGGTQYFGPGTRLTVL.

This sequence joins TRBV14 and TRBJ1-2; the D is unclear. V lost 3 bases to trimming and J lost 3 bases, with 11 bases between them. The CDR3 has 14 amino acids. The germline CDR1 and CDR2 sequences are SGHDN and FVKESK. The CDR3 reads CASSHPSGDYGYTF. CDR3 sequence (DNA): TGTGCCAGCAGCCACCCTAGTGGCGACTATGGCTACACCTTC.

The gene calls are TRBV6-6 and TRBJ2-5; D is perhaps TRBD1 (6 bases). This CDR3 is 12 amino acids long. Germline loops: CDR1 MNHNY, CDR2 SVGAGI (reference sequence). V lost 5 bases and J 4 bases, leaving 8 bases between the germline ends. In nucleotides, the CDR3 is TGTGCCAGCAGTAAAGGGGGAGAGACCCAGTACTTC. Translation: CASSKGGETQYF.

The CDR3 is CASSIGGATAEKLFF. The CDR3 bases are TGTGCCAGTAGTATAGGCGGGGCGACGGCTGAAAAACTGTTTTTT. The gene calls are TRBV19 and TRBJ1-4; D is perhaps TRBD1 (5 bases). The CDR3 totals 15 residues. V lost 1 base and J 7 bases, leaving 13 bases between the germline ends. Germline CDR1 reads LNHDA; CDR2 reads SQIVND (reference sequence).

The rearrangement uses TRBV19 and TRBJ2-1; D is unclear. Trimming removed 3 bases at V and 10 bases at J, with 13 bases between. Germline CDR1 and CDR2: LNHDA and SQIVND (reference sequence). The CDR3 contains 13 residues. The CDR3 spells CASSISTVQEQFF. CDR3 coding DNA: TGTGCCAGTAGTATCTCGACGGTCCAGGAGCAGTTCTTC.

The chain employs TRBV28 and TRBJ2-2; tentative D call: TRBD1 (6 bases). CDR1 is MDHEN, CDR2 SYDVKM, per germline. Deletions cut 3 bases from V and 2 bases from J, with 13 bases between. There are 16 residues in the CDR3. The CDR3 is CASSFVQGGNTGELFF. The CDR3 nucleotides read TGTGCCAGCAGTTTTGTACAGGGTGGTAACACCGGGGAGCTGTTTTTT.

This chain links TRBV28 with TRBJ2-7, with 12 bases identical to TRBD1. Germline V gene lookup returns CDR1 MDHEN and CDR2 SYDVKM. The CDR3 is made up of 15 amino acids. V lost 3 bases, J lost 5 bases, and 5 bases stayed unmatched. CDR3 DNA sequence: TGTGCCAGCAGTTTGGGGGACAGGGGGCTCAACGAGCAGTACTTC. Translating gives CASSLGDRGLNEQYF.